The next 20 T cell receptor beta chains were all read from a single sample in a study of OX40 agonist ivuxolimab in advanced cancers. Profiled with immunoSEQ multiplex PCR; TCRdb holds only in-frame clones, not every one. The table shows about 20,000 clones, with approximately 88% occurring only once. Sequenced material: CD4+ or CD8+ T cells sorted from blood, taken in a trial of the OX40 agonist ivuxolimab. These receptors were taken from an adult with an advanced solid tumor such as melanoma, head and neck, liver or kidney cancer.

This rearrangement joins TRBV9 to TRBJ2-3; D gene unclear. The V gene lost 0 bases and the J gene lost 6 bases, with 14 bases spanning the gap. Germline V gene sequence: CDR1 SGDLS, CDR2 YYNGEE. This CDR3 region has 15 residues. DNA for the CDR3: TGTGCCAGCAGCGTAGGAGACTCCCCTGACGATACGCAGTATTTT. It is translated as CASSVGDSPDDTQYF.

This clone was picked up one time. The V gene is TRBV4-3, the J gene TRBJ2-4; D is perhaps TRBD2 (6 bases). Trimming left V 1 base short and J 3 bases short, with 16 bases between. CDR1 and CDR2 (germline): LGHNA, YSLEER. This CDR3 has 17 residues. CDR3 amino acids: CASSQVWGRSGKNIQYF. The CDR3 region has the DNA TGCGCCAGCAGCCAAGTTTGGGGGAGGAGCGGCAAAAACATTCAGTACTTC.

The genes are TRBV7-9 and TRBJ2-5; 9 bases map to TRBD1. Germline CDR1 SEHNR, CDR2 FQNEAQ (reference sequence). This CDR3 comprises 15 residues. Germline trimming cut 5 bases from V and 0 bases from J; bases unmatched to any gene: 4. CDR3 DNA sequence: TGTGCCAGCAGCCCCCGGGACAGGGACCAAGAGACCCAGTACTTC. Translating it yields CASSPRDRDQETQYF.

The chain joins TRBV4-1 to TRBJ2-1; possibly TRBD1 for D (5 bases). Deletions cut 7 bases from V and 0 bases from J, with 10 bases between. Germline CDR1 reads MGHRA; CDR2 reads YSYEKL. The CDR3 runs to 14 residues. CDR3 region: CASNTGISYNEQFF. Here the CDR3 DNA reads TGCGCCAGCAATACAGGAATCTCCTACAATGAGCAGTTCTTC.

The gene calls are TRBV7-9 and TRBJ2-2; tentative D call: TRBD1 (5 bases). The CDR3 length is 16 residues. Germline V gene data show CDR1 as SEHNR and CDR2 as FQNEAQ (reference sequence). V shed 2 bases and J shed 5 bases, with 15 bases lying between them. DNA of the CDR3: TGTGCCAGCAGCTTACGACAGACCCTGGGGACCGGGGAGCTGTTTTTT. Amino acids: CASSLRQTLGTGELFF.

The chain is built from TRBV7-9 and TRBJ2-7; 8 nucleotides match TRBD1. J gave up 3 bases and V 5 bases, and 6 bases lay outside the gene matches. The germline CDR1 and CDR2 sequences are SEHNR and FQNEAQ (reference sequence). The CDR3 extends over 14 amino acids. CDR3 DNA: TGTGCCAGCAGCCCAAGGACAGGGAACTACGAGCAGTACTTC. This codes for CASSPRTGNYEQYF.

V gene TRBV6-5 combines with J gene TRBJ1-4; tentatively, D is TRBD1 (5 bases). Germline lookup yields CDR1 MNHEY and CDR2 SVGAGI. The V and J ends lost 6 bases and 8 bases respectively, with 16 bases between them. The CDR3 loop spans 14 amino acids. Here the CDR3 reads CASSPPGRPEKLFF. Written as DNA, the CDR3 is TGTGCCAGCAGCCCCCCGGGGCGCCCGGAAAAACTGTTTTTT.

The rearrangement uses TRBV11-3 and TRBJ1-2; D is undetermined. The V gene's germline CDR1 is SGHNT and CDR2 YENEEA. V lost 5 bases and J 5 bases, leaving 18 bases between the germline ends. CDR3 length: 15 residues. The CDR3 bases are TGTGCCAGCAGCCGACGGACTCCCACGGCGTATGGCTACACCTTC. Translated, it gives CASSRRTPTAYGYTF.

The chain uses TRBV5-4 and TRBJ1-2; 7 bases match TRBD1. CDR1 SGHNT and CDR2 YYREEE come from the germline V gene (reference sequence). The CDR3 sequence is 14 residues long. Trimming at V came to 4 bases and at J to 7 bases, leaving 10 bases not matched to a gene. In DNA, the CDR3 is TGTGCCAGCAGCATTGACAGGGTACATATTGGCTACACCTTC. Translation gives CASSIDRVHIGYTF.

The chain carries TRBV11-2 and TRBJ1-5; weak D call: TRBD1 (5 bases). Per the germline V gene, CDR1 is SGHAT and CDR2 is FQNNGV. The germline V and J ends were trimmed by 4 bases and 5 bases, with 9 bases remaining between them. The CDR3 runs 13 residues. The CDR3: CASSSRADQPQHF. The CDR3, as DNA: TGTGCCAGCAGCTCCAGGGCTGATCAGCCCCAGCATTTT.

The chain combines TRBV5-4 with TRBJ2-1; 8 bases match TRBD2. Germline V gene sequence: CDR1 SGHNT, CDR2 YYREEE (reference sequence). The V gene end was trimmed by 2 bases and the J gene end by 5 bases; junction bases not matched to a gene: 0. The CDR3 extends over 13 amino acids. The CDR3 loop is CASSFGGDNEQFF. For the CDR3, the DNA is TGTGCCAGCAGCTTCGGGGGGGACAATGAGCAGTTCTTC.

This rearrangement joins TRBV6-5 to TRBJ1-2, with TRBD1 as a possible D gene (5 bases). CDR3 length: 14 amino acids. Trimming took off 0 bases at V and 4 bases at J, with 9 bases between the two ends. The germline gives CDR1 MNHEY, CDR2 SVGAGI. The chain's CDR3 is CASSYSEGRYGYTF. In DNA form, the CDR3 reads TGTGCCAGCAGTTACTCTGAGGGGCGCTATGGCTACACCTTC.

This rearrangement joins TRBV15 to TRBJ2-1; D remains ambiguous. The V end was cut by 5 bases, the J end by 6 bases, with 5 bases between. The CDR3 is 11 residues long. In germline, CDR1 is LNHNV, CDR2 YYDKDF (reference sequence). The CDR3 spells CATSRSNEQFF. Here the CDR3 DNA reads TGTGCCACCAGCCGATCCAATGAGCAGTTCTTC.

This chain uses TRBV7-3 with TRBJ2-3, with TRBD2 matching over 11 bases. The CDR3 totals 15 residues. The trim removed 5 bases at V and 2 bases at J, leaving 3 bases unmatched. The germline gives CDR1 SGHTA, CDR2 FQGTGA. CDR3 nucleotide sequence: TGTGCCAGCAGCCCACTAGCGGGGGCCACAGATACGCAGTATTTT. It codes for CASSPLAGATDTQYF.

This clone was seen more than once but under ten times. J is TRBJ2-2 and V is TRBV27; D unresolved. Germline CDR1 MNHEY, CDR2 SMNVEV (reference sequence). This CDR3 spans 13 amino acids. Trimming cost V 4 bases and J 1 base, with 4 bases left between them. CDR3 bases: TGTGCCAGCAGTTGGGGGAACACCGGGGAGCTGTTTTTT. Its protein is CASSWGNTGELFF.

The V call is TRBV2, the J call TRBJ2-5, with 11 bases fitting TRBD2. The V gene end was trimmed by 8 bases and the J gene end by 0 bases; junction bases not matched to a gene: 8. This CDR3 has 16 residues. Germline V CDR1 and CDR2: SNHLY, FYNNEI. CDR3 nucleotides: TGTGCCAGCTGTCCCACTAGCGGGGGATACCAAGAGACCCAGTACTTC. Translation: CASCPTSGGYQETQYF.

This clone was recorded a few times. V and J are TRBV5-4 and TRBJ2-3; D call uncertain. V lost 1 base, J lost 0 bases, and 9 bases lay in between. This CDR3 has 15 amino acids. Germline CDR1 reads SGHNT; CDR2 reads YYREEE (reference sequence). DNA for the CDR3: TGTGCCAGCAGCTTGCGAGGTTATAGCACAGATACGCAGTATTTT. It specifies CASSLRGYSTDTQYF.

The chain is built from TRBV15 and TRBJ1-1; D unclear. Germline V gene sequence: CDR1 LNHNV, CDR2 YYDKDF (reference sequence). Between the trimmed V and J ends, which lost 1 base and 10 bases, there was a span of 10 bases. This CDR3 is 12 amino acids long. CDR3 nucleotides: TGTGCCACCAGCAGAGGACCAAAGGGAGCTTTCTTT. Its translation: CATSRGPKGAFF.

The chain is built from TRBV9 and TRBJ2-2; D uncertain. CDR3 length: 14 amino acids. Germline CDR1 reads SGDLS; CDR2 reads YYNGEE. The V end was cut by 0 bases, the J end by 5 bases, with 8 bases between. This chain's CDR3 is CASSVDQTTGELFF. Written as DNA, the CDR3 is TGTGCCAGCAGCGTAGACCAGACTACCGGGGAGCTGTTTTTT. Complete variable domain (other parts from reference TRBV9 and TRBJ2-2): DSGVTQTPKHLITATGQRVTLRCSPRSGDLSVYWYQQSLDQGLQFLIQYYNGEERAKGNILERFSAQQFPDLHSELNLSSLELGDSALYFCASSVDQTTGELFFGEGSRLTVL.

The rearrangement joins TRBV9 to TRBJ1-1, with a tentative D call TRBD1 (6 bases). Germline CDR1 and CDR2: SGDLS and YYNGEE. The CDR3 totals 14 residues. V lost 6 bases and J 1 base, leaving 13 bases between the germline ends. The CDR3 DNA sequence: TGTGCCAGCACCCCGGGGGGCCGGAACACTGAAGCTTTCTTT. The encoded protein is CASTPGGRNTEAFF.